This paragraph reports one T cell receptor beta chain. Sequenced by immunoSEQ multiplex PCR; TCRdb stores in-frame clones only, minus some. The sample lists fewer than 95,000 clones; about 94% were seen once. This entry is derived from a study of T cell changes during pregnancy in multiple sclerosis. This CDR3 has 19 residues. Germline assignment: CDR1 MNHEY and CDR2 SMNVEV (reference sequence). V lost 2 bases, J lost 3 bases, and 26 bases lay in between. J is TRBJ2-7 and V is TRBV27; D is possibly TRBD2 (6 bases). Sequenced material: peripheral blood, taken in the third trimester of pregnancy. The sequence was obtained from a female donor with multiple sclerosis, enrolled in a pregnancy study. In DNA form, the CDR3 reads TGTGCCAGCAGTTTAAATTTCCGGGAGAGAAAAACTCACGGCTACGAGCAGTACTTC. It encodes CASSLNFRERKTHGYEQYF.